This passage covers 27 T cell receptor beta chains from one sample sequenced in a study of blood T cells in healthy people across ages. Combining a sample-barcoded 5' primer with a J-beta primer mix, a second PCR ran for 7 to 11 cycles. TCRdb reprocessed the 5' RACE reads with MiXCR, giving one entry per CDR3 protein. Among approximately 670,000 distinct CDR3 sequences listed, over 40% were seen once. Sample: blood. The receptors derive from a man at least 80 years old in good health.

This clonotype came up many times. The rearrangement uses TRBV7-9 and TRBJ2-5; D might be TRBD1 (5 bases). Deletions cut 5 bases from V and 6 bases from J, with 25 bases between. Germline V CDR1 and CDR2: SEHNR, FQNEAQ (reference sequence). CDR3 size: 17 residues. CDR3 in amino acids: CASSPRVVGTGGQTQYF. Here the CDR3 DNA reads TGTGCCAGCAGCCCCAGGGTCGTCGGTACCGGCGGACAGACCCAGTACTTC.

A few counts support this clonotype. J is TRBJ2-1 and V is TRBV9, with D perhaps matching TRBD2 (5 bases). Trimming removed 7 bases at V and 4 bases at J, with 15 bases between. CDR3 length: 14 residues. CDR1 and CDR2 from the germline V gene are SGDLS and YYNGEE. This CDR3 is CASQRGPSYNEQFF. CDR3 DNA sequence: TGTGCCAGCCAACGAGGGCCCTCGTACAATGAGCAGTTCTTC.

This clonotype has a handful of counts. V and J are TRBV7-2 and TRBJ1-2; 9 bases agree with TRBD1. The CDR3 runs to 15 residues. V gave up 4 bases and J gave up 3 bases; unmatched junction bases: 6. Germline V lookup: CDR1 SGHTA, CDR2 FQGNSA. The CDR3 region is CASSYSTGGDYGYTF. Here the CDR3 DNA reads TGTGCCAGCAGCTATAGTACAGGGGGCGACTATGGCTACACCTTC.

This clonotype was detected many times. The gene calls are TRBV20-1 and TRBJ2-7; unclear D gene. The V and J ends lost 1 base and 3 bases respectively, with 7 bases between them. CDR1 DFQATT and CDR2 SNEGSKA come from the germline V gene (reference sequence). This CDR3 comprises 12 residues. CDR3 sequence (DNA): TGCAGTGCTAGAGTCCACCACTACGAGCAGTACTTC. Protein: CSARVHHYEQYF.

The chain uses TRBV20-1 and TRBJ1-5; D is ambiguous. Germline V CDR1 and CDR2: DFQATT, SNEGSKA (reference sequence). The V end lost 0 bases, the J end lost 4 bases, and 13 bases lay between the germline ends. This CDR3 region has 15 residues. CDR3 residues: CSARDRVMENQPQHF. The CDR3 bases are TGCAGTGCTAGAGATAGAGTCATGGAAAATCAGCCCCAGCATTTT.

This clonotype occurred many times. V is TRBV7-2 and J is TRBJ2-5; D is undetermined. In germline, CDR1 is SGHTA, CDR2 FQGNSA. CDR3 length: 15 amino acids. Trimming removed 1 base at V and 1 base at J, with 10 bases between. This CDR3 is CASSLGEMVQETQYF. DNA for the CDR3: TGTGCCAGCAGCTTAGGGGAAATGGTCCAAGAGACCCAGTACTTC. Supplemented by reference TRBV7-2 and TRBJ2-5, the full variable domain reads GAGVSQSPSNKVTEKGKDVELRCDPISGHTALYWYRQSLGQGLEFLIYFQGNSAPDKSGLPSDRFSAERTGGSVSTLTIQRTQQEDSAVYLCASSLGEMVQETQYFGPGTRLLVL.

This clonotype was recorded once. This chain connects TRBV6-2 or TRBV6-3 to TRBJ2-5, with 8 bases lining up with TRBD1. The germline V gene encodes CDR1 MNHEY and CDR2 SVGEGT. This CDR3 spans 14 amino acids. Trimming took 8 bases from V and 5 from J; bases not matched to a gene: 10. The CDR3 DNA is TGTGCCAGCGACCGGAGACAGGGGTGGGAGACCCAGTACTTC. It codes for CASDRRQGWETQYF.

The J gene is TRBJ2-7, the V gene TRBV12-3 or TRBV12-4, with 8 bases fitting TRBD1. V trimming: 5 bases; J trimming: 5 bases; junction bases outside the gene matches: 8. The CDR3 covers 14 residues. Here the CDR3 reads CASSRGDRPDEQYF. The CDR3, as DNA: TGTGCCAGCAGTAGGGGGGACAGGCCTGACGAGCAGTACTTC.

This clonotype was observed a few times. The rearrangement uses TRBV28 and TRBJ2-7; TRBD1 agrees at 12 bases. The CDR3 is made up of 15 amino acids. Germline lookup yields CDR1 MDHEN and CDR2 SYDVKM. Trimming took 6 bases from V and 7 from J; bases not matched to a gene: 10. For the CDR3, the DNA is TGTGCCAGCAGACCACCGGGACAGGGGGCGAAAGAGCAGTACTTC. Amino acid sequence: CASRPPGQGAKEQYF.

This clonotype was counted between two and nine times. V is TRBV7-2 and J is TRBJ2-2; D is ambiguous. V gave up 2 bases and J gave up 4 bases, with 11 bases separating them. This CDR3 spans 15 amino acids. The germline V gene encodes CDR1 SGHTA and CDR2 FQGNSA. The CDR3 protein is CASSLKASGTGELFF. DNA of the CDR3: TGTGCCAGCAGCTTAAAGGCTTCGGGCACCGGGGAGCTGTTTTTT.

In DNA form, the CDR3 reads TGTGCCAGCAGAGCACTTCGAATTGGGGATAATGAAAAACTGTTTTTT. Its translation: CASRALRIGDNEKLFF. V gene TRBV6-2 or TRBV6-3 combines with J gene TRBJ1-4; D is uncertain. V shed 6 bases and J shed 4 bases, with 18 bases lying between them. Looked up from germline, CDR1 is MNHEY and CDR2 is SVGEGT. This CDR3 is 16 amino acids long.

This clonotype appeared a few times. This chain's CDR3 is CSVASASGEYQETQYF. The CDR3 DNA follows: TGCAGCGTTGCTAGCGCTAGCGGGGAGTACCAAGAGACCCAGTACTTC. V gene TRBV29-1 combines with J gene TRBJ2-5; TRBD2 matches at 9 bases. The CDR3 contains 16 residues. From germline, CDR1 is SQVTM and CDR2 ANQGSEA. V lost 4 bases to trimming and J lost 0 bases; unmatched junction nucleotides: 9.

The genes are TRBV12-1 and TRBJ2-1; the D call of TRBD2 is as the table states it, not checked on the DNA. TRBV12-1 is labeled a pseudogene. This CDR3 is 18 amino acids long. The CDR3 sequence: CASSFAQVAESSYNEQFF. CDR3 coding DNA: TGTGCCAGCAGCTTTGCGCAGGTAGCGGAAAGCTCCTACAATGAGCAGTTCTTC.

With respect to this clonotype: Its ends do not fully match the called genes, so a read error is possible. The chain couples TRBV6-9 to TRBJ2-6; no clear D gene. Germline lookup yields CDR1 MNHGY and CDR2 SVAAGI. This CDR3 is 18 amino acids long. The CDR3 DNA is TGTGCCGGCAGTTATCCCTCTAGGCAGATCTCTGGGGCCAACGTCCTGACTTTC. This gives the protein CAGSYPSRQISGANVLTF.

This chain connects TRBV6-2 or TRBV6-3 to TRBJ2-1; no definite D call. Germline assignment: CDR1 MNHEY and CDR2 SVGEGT. Trimming took 2 bases from V and 6 from J, leaving 8 bases between them. The CDR3 has 13 residues. CDR3 DNA: TGTGCCAGCAGTTACACAAATTGCAATGAGCAGTTCTTC. Translating it yields CASSYTNCNEQFF.

The chain is built from TRBV6-2 or TRBV6-3 and TRBJ2-1; TRBD2 is a possible D gene (6 bases). The CDR3 consists of 15 residues. Trimming shortened V by 5 bases and J by 12 bases, and 23 bases separated the two germline ends. The germline V gene encodes CDR1 MNHEY and CDR2 SVGEGT. For the CDR3, the DNA is TGTGCCAGCAGTCCCCGGCGGGGTAGCACAGATACGCAGTTCTTC. Amino acids: CASSPRRGSTDTQFF.

The V gene is TRBV9, the J gene TRBJ2-1, with D perhaps matching TRBD2 (6 bases). The CDR3 spans 15 residues. The V end was cut by 0 bases, the J end by 4 bases, with 11 bases between. Germline-derived CDR1 and CDR2 are SGDLS and YYNGEE. CDR3 sequence reads: CASSVGGNQYNEQFF. CDR3 DNA: TGTGCCAGCAGCGTAGGCGGGAATCAGTACAATGAGCAGTTCTTC.

The chain employs TRBV7-9 and TRBJ2-5; no firm D call. Germline V gene lookup returns CDR1 SEHNR and CDR2 FQNEAQ (reference sequence). With 5 bases removed from V and 2 bases from J, the gap between germline ends came to 9 bases. This CDR3 has 13 amino acids. The CDR3 is CASSVLPQETQYF. As DNA, the CDR3 is TGTGCCAGCAGCGTATTACCACAAGAGACCCAGTACTTC.

The rearrangement joins TRBV7-2 to TRBJ1-2; 7 bases map to TRBD1. Per germline, CDR1 SGHTA and CDR2 FQGNSA. CDR3 size: 15 residues. V trimming: 5 bases; J trimming: 4 bases; junction bases outside the gene matches: 10. In DNA, the CDR3 is TGTGCCAGCAGCGCGAGGCGACAGGGAGGCTATGGCTACACCTTC. Translation: CASSARRQGGYGYTF.

V gene TRBV29-1 combines with J gene TRBJ2-5; D is uncertain. This CDR3 is built from 11 residues. V was cut by 6 bases and J by 4 bases, with 9 bases left in between. Germline CDR1 is SQVTM and CDR2 is ANQGSEA. The CDR3 nucleotides are TGCAGCGTCCGAGAAGCAGAGACCCAGTACTTC. This translates into CSVREAETQYF.

On this clonotype itself: An end of the junction differs from the germline gene, which may be a read error. This chain uses TRBV6-5 with TRBJ1-1; D remains unclear. Germline loops: CDR1 MNHEY, CDR2 SVGAGI. The CDR3 consists of 13 residues. The CDR3 region is CASRRGLNAEAFF. CDR3 DNA: TGTGCCAGCAGACGTGGATTGAACGCTGAAGCTTTCTTT.

This rearrangement joins TRBV29-1 to TRBJ1-1; the match to TRBD1 covers 10 bases. CDR1 is SQVTM and CDR2 is ANQGSEA in the germline V gene. The ends lost 5 bases at V and 1 base at J; junction bases unmatched: 1. The CDR3 has 13 residues. The CDR3 loop reads CSVRTGGNTEAFF. The CDR3 bases are TGCAGCGTTAGGACAGGGGGGAACACTGAAGCTTTCTTT.

This chain connects TRBV5-6 to TRBJ2-7; TRBD2 matches 8 bases. CDR3 length: 14 amino acids. V lost 6 bases and J lost 3; bases outside the gene matches: 8. The germline gives CDR1 SGHDT, CDR2 YYEEEE. The CDR3 protein is CASIHGGAFYEQYF. CDR3 nucleotide sequence: TGTGCCAGCATCCACGGGGGGGCCTTCTACGAGCAGTACTTC. The full variable domain, rest sourced from reference TRBV5-6 and TRBJ2-7, is DAGVTQSPTHLIKTRGQQVTLRCSPKSGHDTVSWYQQALGQGPQFIFQYYEEEERQRGNFPDRFSGHQFPNYSSELNVNALLLGDSALYLCASIHGGAFYEQYFGPGTRLTVT.

This rearrangement joins TRBV11-2 to TRBJ2-7, with 7 bases fitting TRBD1. The CDR3 runs 15 residues. V lost 5 bases to trimming and J lost 1 base; unmatched junction nucleotides: 8. Germline CDR1 reads SGHAT; CDR2 reads FQNNGV. The CDR3 region has the DNA TGTGCCAGCAGCCCAGGTTCAGGGGGATCCTACGAGCAGTACTTC. It yields the protein CASSPGSGGSYEQYF.

The gene calls are TRBV10-1 and TRBJ2-7, with D possibly TRBD1 on 5 matching bases. The V end was cut by 10 bases, the J end by 0 bases, with 13 bases between. CDR3 length equals 13 residues. Germline CDR1 WNHNN, CDR2 SYGVQD (reference sequence). CDR3 region: CATPNRSSYEQYF. CDR3 sequence (DNA): TGCGCCACGCCGAACAGGAGCTCCTACGAGCAGTACTTC.

This rearrangement joins TRBV7-2 to TRBJ1-2, with 7 bases fitting TRBD1. Trimming took 3 bases from V and 3 from J; bases not matched to a gene: 10. The CDR3 is 16 residues long. The germline V gene encodes CDR1 SGHTA and CDR2 FQGNSA. The CDR3 nucleotides read TGTGCCAGCAGCTTGGGCGGGACAGACTTGGACTATGGCTACACCTTC. This codes for CASSLGGTDLDYGYTF.

Note on this clonotype: One junction end disagrees with the germline gene, perhaps due to a read error. This sequence joins TRBV6-2 or TRBV6-3 and TRBJ2-7, with D tentatively TRBD2 (6 bases). Germline lookup yields CDR1 MNHEY and CDR2 SVGEGT. CDR3 length: 14 residues. This CDR3 is CTSHWDLPTYEQYF. CDR3 nucleotides: TGTACCAGCCATTGGGACTTACCCACCTACGAGCAGTACTTC.